The present entry profiles one TCR beta chain with its context. This entry is derived from a study of shared clonotypes between healthy human individuals. Study background: The plates for each donor numbered three CD4 naive, three CD4 memory, two CD8 naive and one CD8 memory.

Donors included only healthy HIV-negative adults lacking recent acute infections or vaccinations. Clones were sequenced by immunoSEQ multiplex PCR, and TCRdb holds only the in-frame ones, with some missing. The sample lists about 1.1 million clones; approximately 77% were seen once. The CDR3 covers 14 residues. This chain joins TRBV1 and TRBJ2-7; the D call of TRBD1 is as the table states it, not checked on the DNA. TRBV1 corresponds to a pseudogene. The sample consisted of memory CD4+ T cells from PBMCs. Subset described: CD45RA-negative fraction. The TCR comes from a man between 18 and 35 years old in good health. Some clones in this sample may be carry-over from other donors' samples. CDR3 sequence: CTSSQMQGAYEQYF. For the CDR3, the DNA is TGCACCAGCAGCCAAATGCAGGGGGCCTACGAGCAGTACTTC.